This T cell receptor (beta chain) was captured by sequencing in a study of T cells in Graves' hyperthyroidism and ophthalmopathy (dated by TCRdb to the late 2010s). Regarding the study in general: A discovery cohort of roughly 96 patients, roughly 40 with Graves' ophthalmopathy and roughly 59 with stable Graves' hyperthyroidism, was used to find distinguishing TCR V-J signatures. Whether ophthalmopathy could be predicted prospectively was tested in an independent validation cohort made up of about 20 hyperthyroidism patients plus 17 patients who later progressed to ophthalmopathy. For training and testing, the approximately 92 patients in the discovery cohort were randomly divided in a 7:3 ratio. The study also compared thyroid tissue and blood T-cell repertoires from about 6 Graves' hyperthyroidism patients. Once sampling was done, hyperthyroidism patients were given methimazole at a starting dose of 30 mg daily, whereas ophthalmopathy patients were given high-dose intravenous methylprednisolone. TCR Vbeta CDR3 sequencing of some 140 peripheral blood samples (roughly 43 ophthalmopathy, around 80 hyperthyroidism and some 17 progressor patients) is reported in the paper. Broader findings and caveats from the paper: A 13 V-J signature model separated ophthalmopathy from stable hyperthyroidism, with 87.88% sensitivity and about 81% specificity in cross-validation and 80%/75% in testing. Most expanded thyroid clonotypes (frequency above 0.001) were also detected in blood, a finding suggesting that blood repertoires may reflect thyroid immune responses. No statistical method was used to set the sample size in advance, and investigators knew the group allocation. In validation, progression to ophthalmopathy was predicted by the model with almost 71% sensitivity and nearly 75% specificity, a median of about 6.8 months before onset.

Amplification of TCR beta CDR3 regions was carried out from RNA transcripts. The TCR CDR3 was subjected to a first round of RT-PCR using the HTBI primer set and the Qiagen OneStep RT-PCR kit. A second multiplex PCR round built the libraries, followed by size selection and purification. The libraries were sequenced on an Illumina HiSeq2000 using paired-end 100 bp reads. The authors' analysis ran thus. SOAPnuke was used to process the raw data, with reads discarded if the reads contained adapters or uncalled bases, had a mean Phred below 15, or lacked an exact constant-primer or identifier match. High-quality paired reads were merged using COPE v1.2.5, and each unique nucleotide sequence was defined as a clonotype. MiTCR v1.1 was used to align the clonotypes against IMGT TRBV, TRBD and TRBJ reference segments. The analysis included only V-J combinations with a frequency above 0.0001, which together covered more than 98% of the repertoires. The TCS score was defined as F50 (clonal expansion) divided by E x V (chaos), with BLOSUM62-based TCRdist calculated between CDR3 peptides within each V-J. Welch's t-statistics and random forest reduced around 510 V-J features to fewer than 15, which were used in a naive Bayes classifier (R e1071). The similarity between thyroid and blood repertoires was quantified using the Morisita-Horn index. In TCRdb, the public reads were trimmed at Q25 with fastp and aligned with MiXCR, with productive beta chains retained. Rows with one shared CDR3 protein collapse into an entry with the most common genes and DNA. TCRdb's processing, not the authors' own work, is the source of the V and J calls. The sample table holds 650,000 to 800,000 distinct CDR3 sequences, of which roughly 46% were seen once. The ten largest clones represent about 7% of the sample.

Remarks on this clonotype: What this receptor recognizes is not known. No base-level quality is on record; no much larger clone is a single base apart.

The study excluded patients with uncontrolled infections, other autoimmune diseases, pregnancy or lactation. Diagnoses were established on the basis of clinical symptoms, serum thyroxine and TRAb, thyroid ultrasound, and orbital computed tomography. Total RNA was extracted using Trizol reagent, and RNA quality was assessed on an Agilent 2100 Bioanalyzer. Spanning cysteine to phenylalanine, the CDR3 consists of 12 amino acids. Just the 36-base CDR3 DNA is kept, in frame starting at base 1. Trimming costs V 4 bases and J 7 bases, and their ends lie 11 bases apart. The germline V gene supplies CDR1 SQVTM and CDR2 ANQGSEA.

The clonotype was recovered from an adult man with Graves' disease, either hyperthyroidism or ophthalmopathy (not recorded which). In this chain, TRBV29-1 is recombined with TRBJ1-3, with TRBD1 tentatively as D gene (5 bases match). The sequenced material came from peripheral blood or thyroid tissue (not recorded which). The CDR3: CSVARGRNTIYF. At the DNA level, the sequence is TGCAGCGTTGCGAGGGGCAGGAACACCATATATTTT.